This T cell receptor beta chain derives from a study of shared clonotypes between healthy human individuals. The protocol was immunoSEQ multiplex PCR, while the TCRdb copy is restricted to in-frame clones and leaves out a portion. The data show 660,000 or so clones, with about 95% seen just once and about 0.12% held by the top ten. Naive CD8 cells were CD45RO-negative, positively selected for CCR7, excluding terminally differentiated effector memory CD45RA+ cells. The CDR3 contains 15 residues. Germline V CDR1 and CDR2: SQVTM, ANQGSEA. Losses at the gene ends were 7 bases for V and 2 bases for J; bases not matched to a gene: 11.

V is TRBV29-1 and J is TRBJ2-3, with TRBD2 matching 8 bases. Material: naive CD8+ T cells sorted from blood. The receptor was derived from a woman aged 30 to 39 in good health. The CDR3 here is CSGERGTGTTDTQYF. DNA for the CDR3: TGCAGCGGCGAGCGGGGGACGGGGACCACAGATACGCAGTATTTT.